This TCR beta chain was captured by sequencing in a study of response to subunit inactivated influenza vaccine. General study results and limits: That few new T cells are recruited by each seasonal influenza vaccination was the authors' suggestion.

This clonotype was seen a few times. The antigen is not known. A single record per CDR3 protein comes from TCRdb applying MiXCR to the RT-PCR reads. The sample consists of 650,000 to 800,000 distinct CDR3 sequences, roughly 14% of them appearing once. The clonotype was recovered from a man aged 45-60 years who received an inactivated influenza vaccine. The specimen was PBMCs from blood, collected less than 15 days before vaccination.

In DNA form, the CDR3 reads TGCAGCGGATTAGCGGGGACCACAGATACGCAGTATTTT. As protein: CSGLAGTTDTQYF. The V call is TRBV29-1, the J call TRBJ2-3, with TRBD2 matching 8 bases. This CDR3 spans 13 amino acids. The junction had 5 bases not matched to a gene; V was cut back by 7 bases and J by 2 bases. Germline V gene sequence: CDR1 SQVTM, CDR2 ANQGSEA.